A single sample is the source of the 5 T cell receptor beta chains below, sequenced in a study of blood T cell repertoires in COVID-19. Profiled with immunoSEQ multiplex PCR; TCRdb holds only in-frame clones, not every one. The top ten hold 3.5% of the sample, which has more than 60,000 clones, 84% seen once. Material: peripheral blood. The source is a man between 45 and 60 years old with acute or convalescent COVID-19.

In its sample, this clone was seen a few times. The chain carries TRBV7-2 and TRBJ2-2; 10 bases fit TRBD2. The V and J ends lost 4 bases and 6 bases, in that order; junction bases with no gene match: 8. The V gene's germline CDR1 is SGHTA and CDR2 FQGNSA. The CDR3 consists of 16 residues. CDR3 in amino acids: CASSSRTGLAAGELFF. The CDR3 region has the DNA TGTGCCAGCAGCTCCAGGACAGGACTAGCGGCCGGGGAGCTGTTTTTT.

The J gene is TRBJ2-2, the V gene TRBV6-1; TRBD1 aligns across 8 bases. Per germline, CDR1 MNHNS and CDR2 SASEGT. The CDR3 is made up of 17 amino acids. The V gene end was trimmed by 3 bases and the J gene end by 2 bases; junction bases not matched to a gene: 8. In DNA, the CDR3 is TGTGCCAGCAGTGAGACAGGGGTGGCGGGAAACACCGGGGAGCTGTTTTTT. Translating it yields CASSETGVAGNTGELFF.

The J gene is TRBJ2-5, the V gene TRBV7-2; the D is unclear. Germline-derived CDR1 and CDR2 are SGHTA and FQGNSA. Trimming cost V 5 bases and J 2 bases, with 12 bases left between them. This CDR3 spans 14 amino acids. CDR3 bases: TGTGCCAGCAGCCCCGCCCGGTTACAAGAGACCCAGTACTTC. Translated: CASSPARLQETQYF. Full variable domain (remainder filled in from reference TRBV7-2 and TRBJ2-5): GAGVSQSPSNKVTEKGKDVELRCDPISGHTALYWYRQSLGQGLEFLIYFQGNSAPDKSGLPSDRFSAERTGGSVSTLTIQRTQQEDSAVYLCASSPARLQETQYFGPGTRLLVL.

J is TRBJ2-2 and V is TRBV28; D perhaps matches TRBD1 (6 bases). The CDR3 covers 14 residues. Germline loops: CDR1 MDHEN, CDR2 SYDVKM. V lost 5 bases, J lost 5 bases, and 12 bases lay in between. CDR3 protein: CASSLNTGTGELFF. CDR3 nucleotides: TGTGCCAGCAGTCTAAACACAGGGACCGGGGAGCTGTTTTTT.

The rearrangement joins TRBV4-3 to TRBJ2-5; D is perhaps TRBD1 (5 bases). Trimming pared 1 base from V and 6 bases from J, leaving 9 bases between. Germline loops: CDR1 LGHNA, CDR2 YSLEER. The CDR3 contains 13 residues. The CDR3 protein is CASSQAQGKTQYF. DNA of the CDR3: TGCGCCAGCAGCCAAGCCCAGGGAAAGACCCAGTACTTC.